Listed below are T cell receptor beta chains from one sample, sequenced in a study of neurological immune-mediated disorders. TCRdb recomputed calls from the 5' RACE reads with MiXCR, one row per CDR3 protein. The table includes about 40,000 distinct CDR3 sequences, 2% to 3% detected once. The sample taken for sequencing was PBMCs. These receptors originate from a man aged 45-65 years with multiple sclerosis. The CDR3 runs from the conserved cysteine through the conserved F or W. D genes are given only for firm matches. The size entry is marked missing in some rows and otherwise reads once, few, many or a size class.

>.|many|TRBV7-2|TRBJ2-3
CASLQGTDTQYF
TGTGCCAGCCTCCAAGGCACAGATACGCAGTATTTT
>.|.|TRBV20-1|TRBJ2-3
CSANIETDTQYF
TGCAGTGCTAACATAGAGACAGATACGCAGTATTTT
>TRBD2|many|TRBV20-1|TRBJ2-7
CSAMPGGIYEQYF
TGCAGTGCTATGCCGGGGGGAATATACGAGCAGTACTTC
>.|many|TRBV9|TRBJ2-7
CASSVGLNHEQYF
TGTGCCAGCAGCGTTGGGCTAAACCACGAGCAGTACTTC
>TRBD1|many|TRBV29-1|TRBJ1-2
CSVEADRGRGYTF
TGCAGCGTTGAAGCAGACAGGGGTAGGGGCTACACCTTC
>.|many|TRBV7-2|TRBJ1-4
CASSLVTRGEKLFF
TGTGCCAGCAGCTTGGTCACTCGAGGGGAAAAACTGTTTTTT
>.|many|TRBV7-9|TRBJ1-1
CASSLAMQGKNTEAFF
TGTGCCAGCAGCTTAGCGATGCAGGGAAAGAACACTGAAGCTTTCTTT
>TRBD2|many|TRBV3-1|TRBJ2-1
CASTSSGGSYNEQFF
TGTGCCAGCACCTCTAGCGGGGGGTCCTACAATGAGCAGTTCTTC
>.|many|TRBV4-2|TRBJ1-2
CASSHLEGDLFYGYTF
TGTGCCAGCAGCCATCTCGAAGGTGATCTCTTCTATGGCTACACCTTC
>TRBD1|many|TRBV29-1|TRBJ2-1
CSVRKGQGSYNEQFF
TGCAGCGTTAGGAAGGGACAGGGCTCCTACAATGAGCAGTTCTTC
>TRBD1|many|TRBV4-1|TRBJ1-1
CASSHGQGRTEAFF
TGCGCCAGCAGCCATGGACAGGGTCGGACTGAAGCTTTCTTT
>TRBD2|few|TRBV7-9|TRBJ2-1
CASSQVAGVGNEQFF
TGTGCCAGCAGCCAGGTAGCGGGGGTTGGCAATGAGCAGTTCTTC
>TRBD2|many|TRBV5-6|TRBJ2-1
CASSSPGLAGSSSYNEQFF
TGTGCCAGCAGCTCCCCGGGACTAGCGGGGTCGAGCTCCTACAATGAGCAGTTCTTC
>.|many|TRBV20-1|TRBJ2-3
CSAGRGDTQYF
TGCAGTGCCGGAAGAGGAGATACGCAGTATTTT
>.|many|TRBV5-1|TRBJ1-1
CASSLEGVAFF
TGCGCCAGCAGCTTGGAAGGGGTAGCTTTCTTT
>.|many|TRBV7-6|TRBJ1-1
CASSADTNTEAFF
TGTGCCAGCAGCGCGGATACGAACACTGAAGCTTTCTTT
>TRBD1|many|TRBV6-1|TRBJ1-2
CAAGQGGSYTF
TGTGCCGCGGGACAGGGTGGAAGCTACACCTTC
>.|many|TRBV5-8|TRBJ2-7
CASSLGPDRGEQYF
TGTGCCAGCAGCTTGGGGCCGGACCGGGGGGAGCAGTACTTC
>.|many|TRBV7-8|TRBJ2-7
CASSLGAAPSQGEQYF
TGTGCCAGCAGCTTAGGGGCCGCACCTTCGCAAGGGGAGCAGTACTTC
>.|medium-sized|TRBV5-1|TRBJ1-1
CASRSRSRLNTEAFF
TGCGCCAGCAGGTCGAGGAGTCGGCTGAACACTGAAGCTTTCTTT
>.|many|TRBV12-3/TRBV12-4|TRBJ2-1
CASSLALGNQFF
TGTGCCAGCAGTTTAGCGCTGGGCAATCAGTTCTTC
>.|many|TRBV5-1|TRBJ1-6
CASSSGLDSPLHF
TGCGCCAGCAGCTCAGGGTTAGATTCACCCCTCCACTTT
>TRBD2|many|TRBV29-1|TRBJ2-5
CSVGLRGGQETQYF
TGCAGCGTTGGATTGCGGGGGGGCCAAGAGACCCAGTACTTC
>.|many|TRBV20-1|TRBJ2-1
CSAGGGWINEQFF
TGCAGTGCTGGAGGGGGGTGGATCAATGAGCAGTTCTTC
>TRBD1|.|TRBV20-1|TRBJ1-6
CSARDRRERDREGSPLNF
TGCAGTGCTAGAGATCGGAGGGAGCGGGACAGGGAAGGGTCACCCCTCAACTTT
>.|many|TRBV11-3|TRBJ1-4
CASSFFPQTLDEKLFF
TGTGCCAGCAGCTTTTTTCCGCAGACCTTGGATGAAAAACTGTTTTTT
>.|many|TRBV5-4|TRBJ2-7
CASSLGTSSSYEQYF
TGTGCCAGCAGCTTGGGGACCTCAAGCTCCTACGAGCAGTACTTC
>TRBD1|many|TRBV6-5|TRBJ1-5
CASSYSGGSNQPQHF
TGTGCCAGCAGTTATTCAGGGGGAAGCAATCAGCCCCAGCATTTT
>.|many|TRBV14|TRBJ2-7
CASSLGTQYSDEQYF
TGTGCCAGCAGTCTCGGGACCCAGTATTCCGACGAGCAGTACTTC
>.|many|TRBV12-3/TRBV12-4|TRBJ1-1
CASSSREMGGTEAFF
TGTGCCAGCAGTTCCCGAGAGATGGGAGGGACTGAAGCTTTCTTT
>TRBD2|many|TRBV7-2|TRBJ2-3
CASSPSVAGGGTQYF
TGTGCCAGCAGCCCGTCGGTAGCGGGGGGGGGTACGCAGTATTTT
>TRBD2|many|TRBV20-1|TRBJ2-1
CSAMDTGGSSYNEQFF
TGCAGTGCTATGGATACGGGGGGAAGCTCCTACAATGAGCAGTTCTTC
>.|many|TRBV10-3|TRBJ2-7
CAISERGVEQYF
TGTGCCATCAGTGAACGGGGAGTCGAGCAGTACTTC
>.|many|TRBV6-5|TRBJ1-5
CASSPRRDNQPQHF
TGTGCCAGCAGCCCTAGAAGGGACAATCAGCCCCAGCATTTT
>.|many|TRBV5-6|TRBJ2-5
CASSPLGPTQETQYF
TGTGCCAGCAGCCCATTGGGACCTACCCAAGAGACCCAGTACTTC
>TRBD1|few|TRBV11-3|TRBJ2-5
CASSLVGDRGSDQYF
TGTGCCAGCAGCTTAGTTGGGGACAGGGGGTCCGACCAGTACTTC
>TRBD1|few|TRBV16|TRBJ2-7
CASSLDRGGTSIYEQYF
TGTGCCAGCAGCCTTGACAGGGGGGGAACTAGCATCTACGAGCAGTACTTC
>TRBD1|many|TRBV5-1|TRBJ2-1
CASRDRESSYNEQFF
TGCGCCAGCAGAGACAGGGAAAGCTCCTACAATGAGCAGTTCTTC
>.|many|TRBV20-1|TRBJ2-5
CSARVSGWKTQYF
TGCAGTGCTAGAGTAAGCGGATGGAAGACCCAGTACTTC
>.|many|TRBV19|TRBJ2-4
CASRQTGNIQYF
TGTGCCAGTAGACAGACCGGGAACATTCAGTACTTC
>.|many|TRBV20-1|TRBJ2-5
CSAIWGANQETQYF
TGCAGTGCTATCTGGGGGGCTAACCAAGAGACCCAGTACTTC
>.|many|TRBV5-1|TRBJ2-2
CASRGTGNTGELFF
TGCGCCAGCAGAGGGACGGGGAACACCGGGGAGCTGTTTTTT
>.|many|TRBV25-1|TRBJ2-2
CASSPGERDTGELFF
TGTGCCAGCAGCCCCGGGGAAAGAGACACCGGGGAGCTGTTTTTT
>TRBD2|.|TRBV5-1|TRBJ2-3
CASSTELAGGPSTDTQYF
TGCGCCAGCAGCACAGAACTAGCGGGGGGCCCTAGCACAGATACGCAGTATTTT